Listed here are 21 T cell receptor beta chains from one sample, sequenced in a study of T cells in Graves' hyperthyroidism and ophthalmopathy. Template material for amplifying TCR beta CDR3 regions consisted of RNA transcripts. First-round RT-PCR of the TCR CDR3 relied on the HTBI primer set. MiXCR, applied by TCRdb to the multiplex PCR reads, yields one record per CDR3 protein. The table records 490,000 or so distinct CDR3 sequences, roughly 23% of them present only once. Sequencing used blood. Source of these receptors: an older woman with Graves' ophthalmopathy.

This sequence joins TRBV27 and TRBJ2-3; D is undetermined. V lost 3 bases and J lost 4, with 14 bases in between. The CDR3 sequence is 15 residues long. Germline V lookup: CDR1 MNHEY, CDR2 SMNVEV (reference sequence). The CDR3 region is CASSFGPPGADTQYF. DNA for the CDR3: TGTGCCAGCAGTTTCGGACCGCCTGGCGCAGATACGCAGTATTTT.

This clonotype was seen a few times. As DNA, the CDR3 is TGTGCCAGCAGCCGGACAGGGGGCGCTTCCGGCTACACCTTC. Amino acids: CASSRTGGASGYTF. The chain recombines TRBV3-1 with TRBJ1-2; 11 nucleotides agree with TRBD1. CDR3 length: 14 amino acids. V shed 4 bases, J shed 8 bases, and the junction held 6 bases outside the gene matches. Germline V gives CDR1 LGHDT, CDR2 YNNKEL (reference sequence).

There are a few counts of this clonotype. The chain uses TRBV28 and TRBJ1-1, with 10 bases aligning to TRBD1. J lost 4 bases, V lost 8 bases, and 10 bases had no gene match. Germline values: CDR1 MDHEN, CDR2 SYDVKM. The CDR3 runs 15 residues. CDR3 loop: CASGTGATGGTEAFF. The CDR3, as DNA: TGTGCCAGCGGGACAGGGGCGACCGGGGGCACTGAAGCTTTCTTT.

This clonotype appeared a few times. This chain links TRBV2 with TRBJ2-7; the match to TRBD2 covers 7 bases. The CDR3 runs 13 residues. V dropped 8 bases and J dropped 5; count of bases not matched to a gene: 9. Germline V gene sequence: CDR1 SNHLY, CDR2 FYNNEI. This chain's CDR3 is CASGLRENHEQYF. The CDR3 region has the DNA TGTGCCAGCGGCCTGCGGGAGAACCACGAGCAGTACTTC.

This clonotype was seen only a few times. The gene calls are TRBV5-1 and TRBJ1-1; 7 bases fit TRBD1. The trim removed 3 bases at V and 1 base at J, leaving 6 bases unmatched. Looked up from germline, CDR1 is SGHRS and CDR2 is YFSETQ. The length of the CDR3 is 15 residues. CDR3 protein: CASSSGTAWNTEAFF. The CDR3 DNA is TGCGCCAGCAGCTCCGGGACAGCCTGGAACACTGAAGCTTTCTTT.

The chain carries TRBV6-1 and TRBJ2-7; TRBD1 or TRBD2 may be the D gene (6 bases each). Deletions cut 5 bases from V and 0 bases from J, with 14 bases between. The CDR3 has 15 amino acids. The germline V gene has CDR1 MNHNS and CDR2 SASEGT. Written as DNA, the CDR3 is TGTGCCAGCAGTATTAGGGGGGATAGCTCCTACGAGCAGTACTTC. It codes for CASSIRGDSSYEQYF.

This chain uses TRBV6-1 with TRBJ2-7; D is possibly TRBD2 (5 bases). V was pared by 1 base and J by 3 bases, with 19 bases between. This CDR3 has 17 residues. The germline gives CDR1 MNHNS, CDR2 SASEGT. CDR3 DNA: TGTGCCAGCAGTGAAGGGGCTGGACTCTCAGATAGCTACGAGCAGTACTTC. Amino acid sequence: CASSEGAGLSDSYEQYF.

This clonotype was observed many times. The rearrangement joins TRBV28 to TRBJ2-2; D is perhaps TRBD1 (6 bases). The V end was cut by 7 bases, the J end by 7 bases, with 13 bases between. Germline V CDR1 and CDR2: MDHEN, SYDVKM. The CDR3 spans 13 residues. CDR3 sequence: CASKQGWGGELFF. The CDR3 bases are TGTGCCAGCAAACAGGGATGGGGCGGGGAGCTGTTTTTT.

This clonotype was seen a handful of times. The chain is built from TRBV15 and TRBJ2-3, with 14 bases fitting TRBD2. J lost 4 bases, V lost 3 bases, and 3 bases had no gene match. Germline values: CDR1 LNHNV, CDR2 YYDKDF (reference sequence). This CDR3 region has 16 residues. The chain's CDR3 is CATSSPGLAGADTQYF. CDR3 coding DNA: TGTGCCACCAGCAGCCCGGGACTAGCGGGAGCAGATACGCAGTATTTT.

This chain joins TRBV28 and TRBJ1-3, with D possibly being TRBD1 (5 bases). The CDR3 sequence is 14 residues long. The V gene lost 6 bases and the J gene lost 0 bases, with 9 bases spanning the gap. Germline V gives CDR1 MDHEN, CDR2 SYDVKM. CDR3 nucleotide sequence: TGTGCCAGCAGCGAGAGGGGCTCTGGAAACACCATATATTTT. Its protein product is CASSERGSGNTIYF.

This CDR3 reads CASSFSDNSPLHF. The CDR3 DNA follows: TGTGCCAGCAGCTTTTCTGATAATTCACCCCTCCACTTT. The V and J genes are TRBV11-2 and TRBJ1-6; D ambiguous. The V gene's germline CDR1 is SGHAT and CDR2 FQNNGV. The CDR3 runs to 13 residues. V lost 3 bases and J lost 5, with 5 bases in between.

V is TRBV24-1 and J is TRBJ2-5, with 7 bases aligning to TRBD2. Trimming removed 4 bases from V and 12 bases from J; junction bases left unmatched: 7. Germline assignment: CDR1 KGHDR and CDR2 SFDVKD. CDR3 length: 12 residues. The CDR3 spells CATSDGGLAEYF. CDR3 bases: TGTGCCACCAGTGACGGGGGGTTAGCGGAGTACTTC.

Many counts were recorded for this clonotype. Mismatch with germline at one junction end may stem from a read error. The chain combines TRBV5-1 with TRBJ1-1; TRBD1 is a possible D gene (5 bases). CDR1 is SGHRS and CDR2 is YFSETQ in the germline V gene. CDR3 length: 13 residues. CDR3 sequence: CASSGASNAEAFF. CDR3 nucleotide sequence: TGCGCCAGCAGCGGGGCTTCGAACGCTGAAGCTTTCTTT. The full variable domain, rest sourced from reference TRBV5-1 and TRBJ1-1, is KAGVTQTPRYLIKTRGQQVTLSCSPISGHRSVSWYQQTPGQGLQFLFEYFSETQRNKGNFPGRFSGRQFSNSRSEMNVSTLELGDSALYLCASSGASNAEAFFGQGTRLTVV.

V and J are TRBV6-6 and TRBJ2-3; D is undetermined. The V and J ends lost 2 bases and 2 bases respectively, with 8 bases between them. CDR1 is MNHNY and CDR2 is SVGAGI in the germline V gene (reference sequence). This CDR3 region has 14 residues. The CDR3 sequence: CASSYRGNTDTQYF. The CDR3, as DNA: TGTGCCAGCAGTTACCGAGGTAACACAGATACGCAGTATTTT.

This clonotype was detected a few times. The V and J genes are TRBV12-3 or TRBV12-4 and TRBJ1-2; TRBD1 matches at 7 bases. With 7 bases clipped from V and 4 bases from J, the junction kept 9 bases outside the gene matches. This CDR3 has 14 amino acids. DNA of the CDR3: TGTGCCAGCACCCCGACAGGGAATAGCTATGGCTACACCTTC. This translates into CASTPTGNSYGYTF.

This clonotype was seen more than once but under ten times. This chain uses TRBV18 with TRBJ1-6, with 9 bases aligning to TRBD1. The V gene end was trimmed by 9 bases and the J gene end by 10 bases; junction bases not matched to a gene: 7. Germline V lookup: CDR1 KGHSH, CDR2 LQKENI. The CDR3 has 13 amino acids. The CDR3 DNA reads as TGTGCCAGTTCCGGGACAGGGCTCTCACCCCTCCACTTT. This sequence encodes CASSGTGLSPLHF. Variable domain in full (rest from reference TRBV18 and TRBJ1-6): NAGVMQNPRHLVRRRGQEARLRCSPMKGHSHVYWYRQLPEEGLKFMVYLQKENIIDESGMPKERFSAEFPKEGPSILRIQQVVRGDSAAYFCASSGTGLSPLHFGNGTRLTVT.

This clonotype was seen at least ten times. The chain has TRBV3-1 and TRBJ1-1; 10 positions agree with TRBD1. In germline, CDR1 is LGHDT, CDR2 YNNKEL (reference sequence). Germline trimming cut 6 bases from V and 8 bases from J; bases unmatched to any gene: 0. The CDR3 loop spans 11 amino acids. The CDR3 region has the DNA TGTGCCAGCAGGGGACAGGGGGAAGCTTTCTTT. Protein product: CASRGQGEAFF.

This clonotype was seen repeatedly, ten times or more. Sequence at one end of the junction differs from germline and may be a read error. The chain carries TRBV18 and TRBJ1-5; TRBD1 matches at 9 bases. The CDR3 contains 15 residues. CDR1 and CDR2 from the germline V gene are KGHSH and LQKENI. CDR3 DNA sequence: TGCGCCAGCAGCCCTGGGACAGGGCTTAATCAGCCCCAGCATTTT. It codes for CASSPGTGLNQPQHF.

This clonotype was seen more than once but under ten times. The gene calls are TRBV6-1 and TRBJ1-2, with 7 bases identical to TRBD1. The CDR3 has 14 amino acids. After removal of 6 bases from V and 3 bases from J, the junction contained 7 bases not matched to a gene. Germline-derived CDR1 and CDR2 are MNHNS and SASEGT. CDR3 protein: CASRTQGWYYGYTF. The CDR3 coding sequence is TGTGCCAGCAGGACACAGGGGTGGTACTATGGCTACACCTTC.

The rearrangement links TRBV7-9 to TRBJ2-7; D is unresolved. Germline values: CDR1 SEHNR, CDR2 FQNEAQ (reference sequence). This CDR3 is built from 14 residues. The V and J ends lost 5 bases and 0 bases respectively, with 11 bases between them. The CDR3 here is CASSPDAASYEQYF. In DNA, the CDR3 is TGTGCCAGCAGCCCCGACGCGGCCTCCTACGAGCAGTACTTC.

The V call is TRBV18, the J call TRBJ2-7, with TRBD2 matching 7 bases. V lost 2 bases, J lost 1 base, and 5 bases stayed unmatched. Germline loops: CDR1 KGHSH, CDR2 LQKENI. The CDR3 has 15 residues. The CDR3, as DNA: TGTGCCAGCTCACCAGGTGGACTAGGATCCTACGAGCAGTACTTC. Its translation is CASSPGGLGSYEQYF.